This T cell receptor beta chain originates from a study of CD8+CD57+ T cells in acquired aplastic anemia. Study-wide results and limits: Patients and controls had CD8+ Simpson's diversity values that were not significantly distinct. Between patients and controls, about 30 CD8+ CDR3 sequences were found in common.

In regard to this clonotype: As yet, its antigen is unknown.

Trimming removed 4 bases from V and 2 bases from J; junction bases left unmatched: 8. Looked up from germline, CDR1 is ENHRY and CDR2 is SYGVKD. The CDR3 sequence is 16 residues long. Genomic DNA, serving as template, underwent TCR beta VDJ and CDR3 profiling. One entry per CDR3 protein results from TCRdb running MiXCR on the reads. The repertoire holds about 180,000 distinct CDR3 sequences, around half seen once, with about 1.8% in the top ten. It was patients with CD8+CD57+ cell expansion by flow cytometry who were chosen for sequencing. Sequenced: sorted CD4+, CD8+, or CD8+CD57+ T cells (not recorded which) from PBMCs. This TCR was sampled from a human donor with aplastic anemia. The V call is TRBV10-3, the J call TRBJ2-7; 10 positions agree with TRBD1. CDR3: CAISGPGTGAPYEQYF. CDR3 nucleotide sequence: TGTGCCATCAGTGGCCCGGGGACAGGGGCACCCTACGAGCAGTACTTC.